The 28 T cell receptor beta chains reported below all come from one sample, sequenced in a study of T-cell memory formation after mild COVID-19. TCRdb used MiXCR to reprocess the 5' RACE reads, holding one entry per CDR3 protein. Altogether around 430,000 distinct CDR3 sequences are present, 15% to 20% being singletons, with the ten largest covering 20% to 25%. What was sequenced was PBMCs or a T cell subset sorted from them (not recorded which). These receptors were collected from a man between 18 and 29 years old who had mild COVID-19 (a few samples of this study predate the infection). Cell type and time point are not known.

This clonotype has a handful of counts. The chain recombines TRBV7-2 with TRBJ2-3; D tentatively fits TRBD1 or TRBD2 (6 bases each). V was cut by 6 bases and J by 6 bases, with 13 bases left in between. This CDR3 spans 13 amino acids. Germline V lookup: CDR1 SGHTA, CDR2 FQGNSA. CDR3 residues: CASSFWGADTQYF. Here the CDR3 DNA reads TGTGCCAGCAGTTTCTGGGGGGCGGATACGCAGTATTTT.

The V and J genes are TRBV7-2 and TRBJ2-7; 9 bases are shared with TRBD1. Germline V CDR1 and CDR2: SGHTA, FQGNSA. The CDR3 has 12 amino acids. Trimming at V came to 5 bases and at J to 6 bases, leaving 2 bases not matched to a gene. The chain's CDR3 is CASSRTGAEQYV. Here the CDR3 DNA reads TGTGCCAGCAGCCGGACAGGGGCCGAGCAGTACGTC.

J is TRBJ2-1 and V is TRBV6-2 or TRBV6-3; 8 bases match TRBD2. The length of the CDR3 is 15 residues. Germline loops: CDR1 MNHEY, CDR2 SVGEGT. V was clipped by 4 bases and J by 4 bases; unmatched bases: 6. CDR3 region: CASSWRGEGYNEQFF. In DNA form, the CDR3 reads TGTGCCAGCAGTTGGCGGGGGGAAGGGTACAATGAGCAGTTCTTC.

J is TRBJ1-1 and V is TRBV21-1; the table's TRBD1 call for D was not verified on the DNA. TRBV21-1 is shown as a pseudogene. The CDR3 runs to 14 residues. The CDR3 is CASGDRVGDTEAFF. In DNA form, the CDR3 reads TGTGCCAGTGGGGACAGGGTCGGGGACACTGAAGCTTTCTTT.

This rearrangement joins TRBV7-2 to TRBJ2-7, with TRBD2 matching over 7 bases. The trim removed 3 bases at V and 0 bases at J, leaving 5 bases unmatched. Per germline, CDR1 SGHTA and CDR2 FQGNSA. There are 15 residues in the CDR3. The CDR3 DNA reads TGTGCCAGCAGCTTCTCTAGCGGAAGCTCCTACGAGCAGTACTTC. Its protein product is CASSFSSGSSYEQYF.

The CDR3 DNA follows: TGCGCCAGCAGCCAAGATTCGGGGGGGTTCTACAATGAGCAGTTCTTC. This sequence encodes CASSQDSGGFYNEQFF. The rearrangement links TRBV4-1 to TRBJ2-1; 8 bases are a match to TRBD2. The junction had 4 bases not matched to a gene; V was cut back by 0 bases and J by 3 bases. In germline, CDR1 is MGHRA, CDR2 YSYEKL. The CDR3 runs 16 residues.

This clonotype was counted at least ten times. The V and J genes are TRBV7-2 and TRBJ2-5; 11 bases are a match to TRBD2. Germline CDR1 and CDR2: SGHTA and FQGNSA. The junction had 7 bases not matched to a gene; V was cut back by 6 bases and J by 1 base. The CDR3 extends over 16 amino acids. In nucleotides, the CDR3 is TGTGCCAGCAGTTTAAGGCTAGCGGGGGGCCAAGAGACCCAGTACTTC. This codes for CASSLRLAGGQETQYF.

This clonotype was counted only a few times. The J gene is TRBJ1-5, the V gene TRBV28, with a tentative D call TRBD1 (6 bases). V was cut by 3 bases and J by 5 bases, with 14 bases left in between. The CDR3 is 15 residues long. Germline V CDR1 and CDR2: MDHEN, SYDVKM. CDR3: CASSFMGAGYQPQHF. The CDR3 DNA sequence: TGTGCCAGCAGTTTTATGGGGGCTGGTTATCAGCCCCAGCATTTT.

This clonotype was found a few times. The V call is TRBV28, the J call TRBJ2-1; D is unresolved. V was clipped by 2 bases and J by 4 bases, with 12 bases between them. The CDR3 length is 15 residues. From germline, CDR1 is MDHEN and CDR2 SYDVKM. The CDR3 here is CASSLDPYGYNEQFF. The CDR3 coding sequence is TGTGCCAGCAGTTTAGACCCCTATGGGTACAATGAGCAGTTCTTC.

This clonotype was seen only a few times. V and J are TRBV7-9 and TRBJ2-1; 10 nucleotides agree with TRBD2. The germline CDR1 and CDR2 sequences are SEHNR and FQNEAQ (reference sequence). The CDR3 is made up of 16 amino acids. Trimming cost V 11 bases and J 1 base; bases outside gene matches: 11. DNA of the CDR3: TGTGCCCTGCGGGGGGCTAGCGGGGGTTCCTACAATGAGCAGTTCTTC. It codes for CALRGASGGSYNEQFF.

In this sample, this clonotype turned up many times. The chain couples TRBV28 to TRBJ1-1; D is uncertain. This CDR3 is built from 13 residues. V lost 8 bases to trimming and J lost 0 bases, with 10 bases between them. Looked up from germline, CDR1 is MDHEN and CDR2 is SYDVKM. For the CDR3, the DNA is TGTGCCAGCGTCCGCTGGCTGAACACTGAAGCTTTCTTT. The encoded protein is CASVRWLNTEAFF.

This clonotype was seen ten or more times. V and J are TRBV5-1 and TRBJ2-5, with 7 bases fitting TRBD1. The V and J ends lost 4 bases and 3 bases, in that order; junction bases with no gene match: 3. Germline CDR1 and CDR2: SGHRS and YFSETQ. There are 13 residues in the CDR3. CDR3 in DNA: TGCGCCAGCAGCCCTGGGACAGAAGAGACCCAGTACTTC. Amino acids: CASSPGTEETQYF.

The rearrangement uses TRBV20-1 and TRBJ2-7, with D perhaps being TRBD1 or TRBD2 (5 bases each). V lost 6 bases to trimming and J lost 2 bases, with 20 bases between them. Germline V gene data show CDR1 as DFQATT and CDR2 as SNEGSKA (reference sequence). The CDR3 runs to 15 residues. In nucleotides, the CDR3 is TGCAGTGCCCACCGGGCGGGCAGGGCCCCCTACGAGCAGTACTTC. Amino acids: CSAHRAGRAPYEQYF.

This clonotype was counted ten times or more. The V call is TRBV15, the J call TRBJ2-3; 8 bases fit TRBD1. V shed 1 base and J 4 bases; nucleotides not matched to a gene: 7. The CDR3 loop spans 16 amino acids. The V gene's germline CDR1 is LNHNV and CDR2 YYDKDF (reference sequence). CDR3 bases: TGTGCCACCAGCAGAGGGACAGGGCGGATTGCAGATACGCAGTATTTT. It is translated as CATSRGTGRIADTQYF.

The CDR3 loop is CSARGTSGKEGSIQYF. The CDR3 region has the DNA TGCAGTGCTAGAGGGACTAGCGGGAAGGAGGGAAGCATTCAGTACTTC. The chain joins TRBV20-1 to TRBJ2-4; TRBD2 aligns across 12 bases. J was trimmed by 9 bases and V by 1 base; bases with no gene match: 10. The CDR3 totals 16 residues. Germline CDR1 reads DFQATT; CDR2 reads SNEGSKA (reference sequence).

The table lists this clonotype with many counts. The rearrangement links TRBV7-2 to TRBJ2-3; tentatively, D is TRBD2 (7 bases). From germline, CDR1 is SGHTA and CDR2 FQGNSA. The V end was cut by 8 bases, the J end by 4 bases, with 16 bases between. The CDR3 extends over 14 amino acids. CDR3 DNA: TGTGCCAGCTCGAGGGGGGGCCCGGCAGATACGCAGTATTTT. Its translation is CASSRGGPADTQYF.

This chain uses TRBV10-2 with TRBJ2-3, with TRBD2 as a possible D gene (5 bases). There are 14 residues in the CDR3. Looked up from germline, CDR1 is WSHSY and CDR2 is SAAADI. The V and J ends lost 6 bases and 5 bases respectively, with 15 bases between them. The CDR3 coding sequence is TGCGCCAGCAGGGCCGCGGGTCGTTTAGATACGCAGTATTTT. Translated: CASRAAGRLDTQYF.

As for this clonotype: At one end, the junction sequence differs from germline, possibly due to a read error. This chain connects TRBV7-7 to TRBJ2-5; TRBD2 matches at 7 bases. There are 15 residues in the CDR3. CDR1 is SSHAT and CDR2 is FNYEAQ in the germline V gene (reference sequence). The CDR3 DNA sequence: TGTGCTAGCAGCCCTATCCTAGCGGAACAAGAGACCCAGTACTTC. This sequence encodes CASSPILAEQETQYF.

The chain links TRBV7-9 to TRBJ2-1, with TRBD2 matching 9 bases. CDR1 and CDR2 from the germline V gene are SEHNR and FQNEAQ (reference sequence). The CDR3 is 15 residues long. V lost 7 bases and J lost 6; bases outside the gene matches: 10. The CDR3 is CASTGGWRGGNEQFF. In nucleotides, the CDR3 is TGTGCCAGCACCGGAGGGTGGCGGGGGGGCAATGAGCAGTTCTTC.

The chain joins TRBV18 to TRBJ2-3; TRBD2 matches 9 bases. V lost 5 bases and J lost 5; bases outside the gene matches: 8. The CDR3 is made up of 15 amino acids. CDR1 and CDR2 (germline): KGHSH, LQKENI. CDR3 region: CASSAFSGGGDTQYF. The CDR3 nucleotides are TGTGCCAGCTCAGCATTTAGCGGGGGAGGAGATACGCAGTATTTT.

This rearrangement joins TRBV3-1 to TRBJ1-2, with unresolved D. The CDR3 sequence is 13 residues long. The V gene's germline CDR1 is LGHDT and CDR2 YNNKEL (reference sequence). V lost 1 base, J lost 9 bases, and 12 bases lay in between. Written as DNA, the CDR3 is TGTGCCAGCAGCCAAGGTTCCCTGCGGAGCTACACCTTC. Its translation: CASSQGSLRSYTF.

This clonotype was seen many times. The chain recombines TRBV5-1 with TRBJ2-2, with no clear D. Deletions cut 2 bases from V and 3 bases from J, with 5 bases between. CDR3 size: 13 residues. Germline V gives CDR1 SGHRS, CDR2 YFSETQ. The CDR3 DNA reads as TGCGCCAGCAGCTTAGACCACACCGGGGAGCTGTTTTTT. This sequence encodes CASSLDHTGELFF. The whole variable domain, filled in from reference TRBV5-1 and TRBJ2-2, reads KAGVTQTPRYLIKTRGQQVTLSCSPISGHRSVSWYQQTPGQGLQFLFEYFSETQRNKGNFPGRFSGRQFSNSRSEMNVSTLELGDSALYLCASSLDHTGELFFGEGSRLTVL.

The chain carries TRBV4-3 and TRBJ1-2; 9 nucleotides line up with TRBD1. V lost 0 bases, J lost 2 bases, and 4 bases stayed unmatched. The CDR3 has 16 amino acids. Per germline, CDR1 LGHNA and CDR2 YSLEER. The DNA for the CDR3 is TGCGCCAGCAGCCAAGAGTCCGGACAGGGGAACTATGGCTACACCTTC. It specifies CASSQESGQGNYGYTF.

J is TRBJ1-2 and V is TRBV5-5; a possible D gene is TRBD1 (6 bases). The V gene's germline CDR1 is SGHKS and CDR2 YYEKEE (reference sequence). CDR3 length: 15 residues. The ends were cut back, 4 bases at V and 6 bases at J, with 19 bases in the middle. CDR3: CASSRLVSPGDGYTF. The CDR3 nucleotides are TGTGCCAGCAGCCGCCTGGTGTCCCCAGGGGATGGCTACACCTTC.

V is TRBV7-9 and J is TRBJ2-3; D is perhaps TRBD2 (6 bases). This CDR3 spans 17 amino acids. V lost 6 bases and J lost 2, with 21 bases in between. Germline loops: CDR1 SEHNR, CDR2 FQNEAQ (reference sequence). The DNA of the CDR3 is TGTGCCAGCAGAGCCCCTCGGGGCGGGGAGGACACAGATACGCAGTATTTT. Translating gives CASRAPRGGEDTDTQYF.

This clonotype turned up a few times. This chain joins TRBV4-1 and TRBJ1-2, with D possibly matching TRBD1 (6 bases). This CDR3 comprises 14 residues. Germline-derived CDR1 and CDR2 are MGHRA and YSYEKL. The V and J ends lost 0 bases and 6 bases respectively, with 11 bases between them. The CDR3 nucleotides are TGCGCCAGCAGCCAAGATTTGGGGGGCCATGGCTACACCTTC. Amino acid sequence: CASSQDLGGHGYTF.

The chain joins TRBV12-3 or TRBV12-4 to TRBJ2-1; D unclear. V lost 5 bases and J 9 bases, leaving 14 bases between the germline ends. This CDR3 region has 13 residues. The CDR3 sequence: CASSLPNWREQFF. The DNA for the CDR3 is TGTGCCAGCAGTCTACCCAATTGGCGTGAGCAGTTCTTC.

The CDR3 DNA reads TGCGCCAGCAGCCAAGAAGTAAGGCGGATAGGTTACACCTTC. Protein sequence: CASSQEVRRIGYTF. The V and J genes are TRBV4-1 and TRBJ1-2; D gene ambiguous. V lost 0 bases and J lost 11, with 16 bases in between. The CDR3 loop spans 14 amino acids. Per germline, CDR1 MGHRA and CDR2 YSYEKL.